A selection of T cell receptor beta chains follows, all from one sample in a study of cytomegalovirus exposure and HLA in healthy donors. Some clones are missing from TCRdb's copy, which holds only in-frame ones; the method was immunoSEQ multiplex PCR. This sample carries about 120,000 clones, 70% to 80% of them seen once, and the ten largest clones take about 7.8%. Sequenced material: PBMCs. Receptor source: a woman aged 40 to 50 in good health and CMV-seropositive. Each CDR3 is given with its conserved first and last residue. The order of the fields is J gene, V gene, clone size, D gene, CDR3 DNA, CDR3 protein. D genes are given only for firm matches. Only part of the rows carry a size: once, few, many, or a class if the clone is expanded.

j_gene: TRBJ1-2; v_gene: TRBV7-8; abundance: few; d_gene: NA; CDR3nt: TGTGCCAGCAGCGCCCTATGGGGCTCGCCCTCCTATGGCTACACCTTC; CDR3aa: CASSALWGSPSYGYTF
j_gene: TRBJ2-3; v_gene: TRBV7-2; abundance: NA; d_gene: NA; CDR3nt: TGTGCCAGCAGCTACCAAGAGGGAGATACGCAGTATTTT; CDR3aa: CASSYQEGDTQYF
j_gene: TRBJ2-7; v_gene: TRBV18; abundance: NA; d_gene: NA; CDR3nt: TGTGCCAGCTCACCAGGCCGCTCCTACGAGCAGTACTTC; CDR3aa: CASSPGRSYEQYF
j_gene: TRBJ2-5; v_gene: TRBV5-4; abundance: many; d_gene: NA; CDR3nt: TGTGCCAGCAGCCTCCCTGCGGCTAGCCTGGAGACCCAGTACTTC; CDR3aa: CASSLPAASLETQYF
j_gene: TRBJ1-6; v_gene: TRBV18; abundance: few; d_gene: TRBD1; CDR3nt: TGTGCCAGCTCCGAACAGGGGTGGAATTCACCCCTCCACTTT; CDR3aa: CASSEQGWNSPLHF
j_gene: TRBJ1-2; v_gene: TRBV7-8; abundance: NA; d_gene: TRBD1; CDR3nt: TGTGCCAGCAGCTACTTGACAGGGGGCGTCTATGGCTACACCTTC; CDR3aa: CASSYLTGGVYGYTF
j_gene: TRBJ2-7; v_gene: TRBV29-1; abundance: once; d_gene: NA; CDR3nt: TGCAGCGTTGCTAACAGGCCCTACGAGCAGTACTTC; CDR3aa: CSVANRPYEQYF
j_gene: TRBJ2-3; v_gene: TRBV4-2; abundance: NA; d_gene: TRBD1; CDR3nt: TGTGCCAGCAGCCAAGAGCTTTGGCAGGGGGTGCGAGATACGCAGTATTTT; CDR3aa: CASSQELWQGVRDTQYF
j_gene: TRBJ1-2; v_gene: TRBV25-1; abundance: NA; d_gene: NA; CDR3nt: TGTGCCAGCACTTCCGGGGAGTCGGTTGGCTACACCTTC; CDR3aa: CASTSGESVGYTF
j_gene: TRBJ1-2; v_gene: TRBV7-2; abundance: NA; d_gene: NA; CDR3nt: TGTGCCAGCAGCTTAGAAGGGATGGGGGGGCTCGGCTACACCTTC; CDR3aa: CASSLEGMGGLGYTF
j_gene: TRBJ1-2; v_gene: TRBV25-1; abundance: NA; d_gene: NA; CDR3nt: TGTGCCAGCAGTGAATCCATGGGGCTGTTCGACTATGGCTACACCTTC; CDR3aa: CASSESMGLFDYGYTF
j_gene: TRBJ1-1; v_gene: TRBV6-5; abundance: NA; d_gene: TRBD1; CDR3nt: TGTGCCAGCAGTGGCCGGGACAGGACTTTCTTT; CDR3aa: CASSGRDRTFF
j_gene: TRBJ1-2; v_gene: TRBV5-6; abundance: NA; d_gene: NA; CDR3nt: TGTGCCAGCGCACCCAAACCCGAGGGCTATGGCTACACCTTC; CDR3aa: CASAPKPEGYGYTF
j_gene: TRBJ2-3; v_gene: TRBV25-1; abundance: few; d_gene: TRBD2; CDR3nt: TGTGCCAGCATCCCAGCGGGGGGTACAGATACGCAGTATTTT; CDR3aa: CASIPAGGTDTQYF
j_gene: TRBJ1-5; v_gene: TRBV6-6; abundance: NA; d_gene: NA; CDR3nt: TGTGCCAGCAGTTACGTCGGGGATGCTCAGCCCCAGCATTTT; CDR3aa: CASSYVGDAQPQHF
j_gene: TRBJ2-7; v_gene: TRBV4-1; abundance: NA; d_gene: NA; CDR3nt: TGCGCCAGCAGCCTGGGACCGGGACAAACCTACGAGCAGTACTTC; CDR3aa: CASSLGPGQTYEQYF
j_gene: TRBJ1-4; v_gene: TRBV5-1; abundance: NA; d_gene: TRBD1; CDR3nt: TGCGCCAGCAGCCCCCCGGGACAGGGAGAAGAAAAACTGTTTTTT; CDR3aa: CASSPPGQGEEKLFF
j_gene: TRBJ1-1; v_gene: TRBV10-3; abundance: NA; d_gene: NA; CDR3nt: TGTGCCATCAGTGAGATACCAGGGAACACTGAAGCTTTCTTT; CDR3aa: CAISEIPGNTEAFF
j_gene: TRBJ2-5; v_gene: TRBV4-3; abundance: NA; d_gene: TRBD1; CDR3nt: TGCGCCAGCAGCCAACTTGGGACAGGGGGCCAAGAGACCCAGTACTTC; CDR3aa: CASSQLGTGGQETQYF
j_gene: TRBJ1-2; v_gene: TRBV7-2; abundance: NA; d_gene: NA; CDR3nt: TGTGCCAGCAGCTTAACGACAGTCTATGGCTACACCTTC; CDR3aa: CASSLTTVYGYTF
j_gene: TRBJ2-6; v_gene: TRBV5-1; abundance: NA; d_gene: NA; CDR3nt: TGCGCCAGCAGCGGGACATTATCTGGGGCCAACGTCCTGACTTTC; CDR3aa: CASSGTLSGANVLTF
j_gene: TRBJ1-1; v_gene: TRBV7-2; abundance: once; d_gene: NA; CDR3nt: TGTGCCAGCAGCTTATCCGGGTTGGCCACTGAAGCTTTCTTT; CDR3aa: CASSLSGLATEAFF
j_gene: TRBJ2-3; v_gene: TRBV29-1; abundance: NA; d_gene: TRBD1; CDR3nt: TGCAGCGTTCCCACCGGGACAGGGGGAGGCACAGATACGCAGTATTTT; CDR3aa: CSVPTGTGGGTDTQYF
j_gene: TRBJ2-7; v_gene: TRBV19; abundance: few; d_gene: TRBD1; CDR3nt: TGTGCCAGTAGGGACAGGAGCTCCTACGAGCAGTACTTC; CDR3aa: CASRDRSSYEQYF
j_gene: TRBJ1-1; v_gene: TRBV2; abundance: NA; d_gene: NA; CDR3nt: TGTGCCAGCATCTCCTCTACAGGGCAAGATGAAGCTTTCTTT; CDR3aa: CASISSTGQDEAFF